Below, one T cell receptor (beta chain) is given with its context. Its antigen is currently unknown. These data come from a study of CD8 T cells in ankylosing spondylitis. The study's findings and limits: Made up of eight highly homologous variants, a TCR beta motif appeared characteristic of ankylosing spondylitis blood.

V shed 6 bases, J shed 1 base, and the junction held 7 bases outside the gene matches. The CDR3 covers 17 residues. The germline V gene has CDR1 SNHLY and CDR2 FYNNEI. MiXCR was run by TCRdb on the 5' RACE reads, yielding one entry per CDR3 protein. Counted here are about 360,000 distinct CDR3 sequences, roughly 22% occurring once; the ten biggest clones make up around 14%. The V and J genes are TRBV2 and TRBJ2-3, with 13 bases that match TRBD2. The sequenced material came from blood, either unsorted or a sorted T cell fraction (not recorded which). This sequence originates from a male donor with ankylosing spondylitis or in good health (not recorded which). The CDR3 sequence: CASSQIGTSGGTDTQYF. CDR3 DNA: TGTGCCAGCAGCCAAATCGGGACTAGCGGGGGCACAGATACGCAGTATTTT. Based on the CDR3 plus reference TRBV2 and TRBJ2-3, the full variable domain is EPEVTQTPSHQVTQMGQEVILRCVPISNHLYFYWYRQILGQKVEFLVSFYNNEISEKSEIFDDQFSVERPDGSNFTLKIRSTKLEDSAMYFCASSQIGTSGGTDTQYFGPGTRLTVL.